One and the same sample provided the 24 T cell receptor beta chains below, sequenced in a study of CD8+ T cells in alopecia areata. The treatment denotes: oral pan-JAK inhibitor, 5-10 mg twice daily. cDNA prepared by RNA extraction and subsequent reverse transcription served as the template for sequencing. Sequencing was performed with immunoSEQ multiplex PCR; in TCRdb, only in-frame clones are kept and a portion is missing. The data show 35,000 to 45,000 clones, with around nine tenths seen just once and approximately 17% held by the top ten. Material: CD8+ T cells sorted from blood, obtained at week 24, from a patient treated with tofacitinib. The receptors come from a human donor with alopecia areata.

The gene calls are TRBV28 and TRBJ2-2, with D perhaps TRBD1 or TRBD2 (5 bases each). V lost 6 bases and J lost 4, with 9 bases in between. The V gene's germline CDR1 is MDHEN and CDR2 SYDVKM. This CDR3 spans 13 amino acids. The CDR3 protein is CASSQRGTGELFF. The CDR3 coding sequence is TGTGCCAGCAGCCAGAGGGGCACCGGGGAGCTGTTTTTT. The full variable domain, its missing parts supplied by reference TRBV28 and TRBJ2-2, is DVKVTQSSRYLVKRTGEKVFLECVQDMDHENMFWYRQDPGLGLRLIYFSYDVKMKEKGDIPEGYSVSREKKERFSLILESASTNQTSMYLCASSQRGTGELFFGEGSRLTVL.

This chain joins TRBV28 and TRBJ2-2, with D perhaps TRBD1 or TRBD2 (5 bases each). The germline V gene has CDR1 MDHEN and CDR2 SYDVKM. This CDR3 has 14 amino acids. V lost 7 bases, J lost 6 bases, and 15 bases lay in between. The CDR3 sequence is CASMVGARAGELFF. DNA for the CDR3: TGTGCCAGCATGGTTGGGGCGAGGGCCGGGGAGCTGTTTTTT.

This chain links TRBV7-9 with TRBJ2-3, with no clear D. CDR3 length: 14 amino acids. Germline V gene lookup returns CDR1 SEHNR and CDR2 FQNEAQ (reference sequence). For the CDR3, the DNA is TGTGCGGGCGAGGCGACCCAATCAGCAGATACGCAGTATTTT. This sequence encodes CAGEATQSADTQYF.

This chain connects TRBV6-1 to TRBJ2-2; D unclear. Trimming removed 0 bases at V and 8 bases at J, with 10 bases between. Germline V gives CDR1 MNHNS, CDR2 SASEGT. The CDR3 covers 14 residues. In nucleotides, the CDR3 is TGTGCCAGCAGTGAAGCGTGGAGCACGGGGGAGCTGTTTTTT. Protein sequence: CASSEAWSTGELFF.

The CDR3 coding sequence is TGTGCCAGCAGCCCAGACTACGAGCAGTACTTC. Protein product: CASSPDYEQYF. The chain couples TRBV7-9 to TRBJ2-7; D not certain. V was shortened by 5 bases and J by 3 bases, with 5 bases between the two germline ends. CDR1 and CDR2 from the germline V gene are SEHNR and FQNEAQ (reference sequence). The CDR3 has 11 amino acids.

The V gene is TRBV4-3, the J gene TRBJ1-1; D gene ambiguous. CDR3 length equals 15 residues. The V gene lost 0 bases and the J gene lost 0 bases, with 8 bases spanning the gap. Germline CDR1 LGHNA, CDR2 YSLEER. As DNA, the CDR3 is TGCGCCAGCAGCCAAGATATAGGACTGAACACTGAAGCTTTCTTT. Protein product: CASSQDIGLNTEAFF.

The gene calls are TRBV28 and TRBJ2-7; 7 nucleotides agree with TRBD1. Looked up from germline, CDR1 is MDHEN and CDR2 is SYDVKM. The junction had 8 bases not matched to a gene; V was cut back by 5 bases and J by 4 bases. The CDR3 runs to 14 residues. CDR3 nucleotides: TGTGCCAGCAGTACTAGGGGGCGCGATTACGAGCAGTACTTC. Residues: CASSTRGRDYEQYF.

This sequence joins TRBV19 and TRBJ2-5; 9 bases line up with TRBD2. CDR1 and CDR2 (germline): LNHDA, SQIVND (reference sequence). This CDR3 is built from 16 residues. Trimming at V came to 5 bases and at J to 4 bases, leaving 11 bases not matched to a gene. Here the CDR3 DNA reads TGTGCCAGTAGTCCGGGGACTAGCCTGTTGGGAGAGACCCAGTACTTC. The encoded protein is CASSPGTSLLGETQYF.

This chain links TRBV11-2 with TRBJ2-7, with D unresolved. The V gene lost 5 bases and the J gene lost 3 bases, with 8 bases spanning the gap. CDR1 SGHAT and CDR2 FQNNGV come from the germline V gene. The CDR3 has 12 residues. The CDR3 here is CASSPSFYEQYF. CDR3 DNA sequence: TGTGCCAGCAGCCCCTCCTTCTACGAGCAGTACTTC.

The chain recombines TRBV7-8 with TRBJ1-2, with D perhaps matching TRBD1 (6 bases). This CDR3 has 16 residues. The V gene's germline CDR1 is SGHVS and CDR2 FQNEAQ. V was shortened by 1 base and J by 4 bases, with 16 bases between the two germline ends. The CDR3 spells CASSLGLGAPSYGYTF. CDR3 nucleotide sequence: TGTGCCAGCAGCTTAGGCCTGGGGGCGCCGAGCTATGGCTACACCTTC.

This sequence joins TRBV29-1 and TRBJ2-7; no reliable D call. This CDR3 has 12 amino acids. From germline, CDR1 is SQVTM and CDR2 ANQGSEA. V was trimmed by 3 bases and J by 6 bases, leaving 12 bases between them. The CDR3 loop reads CSVDLGPSEQYF. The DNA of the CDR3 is TGCAGCGTTGATTTAGGGCCCTCCGAGCAGTACTTC.

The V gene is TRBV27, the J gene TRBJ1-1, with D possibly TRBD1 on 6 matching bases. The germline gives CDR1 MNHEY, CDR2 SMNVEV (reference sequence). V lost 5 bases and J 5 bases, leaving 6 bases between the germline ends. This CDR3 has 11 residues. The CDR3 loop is CASSRGTEAFF. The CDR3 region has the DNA TGTGCCAGCAGTAGGGGGACTGAAGCTTTCTTT.

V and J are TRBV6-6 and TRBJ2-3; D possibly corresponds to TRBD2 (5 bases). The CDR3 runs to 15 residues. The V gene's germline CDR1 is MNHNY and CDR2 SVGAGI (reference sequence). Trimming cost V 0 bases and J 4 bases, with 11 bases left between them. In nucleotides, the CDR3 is TGTGCCAGCAGTTACTCGAGGGCCCCTCCAGATACGCAGTATTTT. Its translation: CASSYSRAPPDTQYF.

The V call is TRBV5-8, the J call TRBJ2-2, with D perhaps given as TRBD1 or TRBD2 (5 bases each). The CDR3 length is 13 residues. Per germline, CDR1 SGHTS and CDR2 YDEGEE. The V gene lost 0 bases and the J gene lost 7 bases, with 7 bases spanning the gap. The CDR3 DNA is TGTGCCAGCAGCTTGGAGAGGGGCGGGGAGCTGTTTTTT. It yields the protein CASSLERGGELFF.

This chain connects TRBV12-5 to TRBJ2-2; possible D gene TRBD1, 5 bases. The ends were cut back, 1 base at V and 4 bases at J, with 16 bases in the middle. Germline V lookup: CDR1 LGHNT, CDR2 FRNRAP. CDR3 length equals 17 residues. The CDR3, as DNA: TGTGCTAGTGGTTTGGGGGGCTTGAGGCAAATCACCGGGGAGCTGTTTTTT. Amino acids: CASGLGGLRQITGELFF.

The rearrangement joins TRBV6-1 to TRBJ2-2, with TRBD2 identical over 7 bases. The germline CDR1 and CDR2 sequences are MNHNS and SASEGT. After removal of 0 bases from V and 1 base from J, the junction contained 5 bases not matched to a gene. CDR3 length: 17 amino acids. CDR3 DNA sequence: TGTGCCAGCAGTGAAGCTAGTCAGCGGGAGAACACCGGGGAGCTGTTTTTT. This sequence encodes CASSEASQRENTGELFF.

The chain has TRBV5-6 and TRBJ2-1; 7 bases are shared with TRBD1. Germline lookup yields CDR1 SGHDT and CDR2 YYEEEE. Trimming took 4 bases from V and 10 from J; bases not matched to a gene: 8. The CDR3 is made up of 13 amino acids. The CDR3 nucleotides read TGTGCCAGCAGCCAGACGACAGGGAACGAGCAGTTCTTC. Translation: CASSQTTGNEQFF. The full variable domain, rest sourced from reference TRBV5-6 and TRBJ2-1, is DAGVTQSPTHLIKTRGQQVTLRCSPKSGHDTVSWYQQALGQGPQFIFQYYEEEERQRGNFPDRFSGHQFPNYSSELNVNALLLGDSALYLCASSQTTGNEQFFGPGTRLTVL.

CDR3 bases: TGTGCCAGCAGTGAATTAGGGGGGAATGAGCAGTTCTTC. It codes for CASSELGGNEQFF. The rearrangement links TRBV25-1 to TRBJ2-1, with D perhaps given as TRBD1 or TRBD2 (6 bases each). Germline lookup yields CDR1 MGHDK and CDR2 SYGVNS. The germline V and J ends were trimmed by 1 base and 7 bases, with 8 bases remaining between them. The CDR3 consists of 13 residues. The full variable domain, with the rest looked up from reference TRBV25-1 and TRBJ2-1, is EADIYQTPRYLVIGTGKKITLECSQTMGHDKMYWYQQDPGMELHLIHYSYGVNSTEKGDLSSESTVSRIRTEHFPLTLESARPSHTSQYLCASSELGGNEQFFGPGTRLTVL.

CDR3 DNA: TGTGCCAGCAGTCGCTTACAGGGTTGGGTTGGTGAGCAGTACTTC. This codes for CASSRLQGWVGEQYF. The V and J genes are TRBV6-5 and TRBJ2-7; a possible D gene is TRBD1 (6 bases). V lost 5 bases to trimming and J lost 7 bases, with 21 bases between them. The CDR3 runs to 15 residues. CDR1 and CDR2 (germline): MNHEY, SVGAGI.

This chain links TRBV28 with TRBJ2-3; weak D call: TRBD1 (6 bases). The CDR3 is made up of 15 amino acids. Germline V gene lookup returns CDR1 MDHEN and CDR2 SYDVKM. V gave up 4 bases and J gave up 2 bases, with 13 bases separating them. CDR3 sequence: CASSSEQGPTDTQYF. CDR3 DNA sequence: TGTGCCAGCAGTTCAGAACAGGGCCCCACAGATACGCAGTATTTT.

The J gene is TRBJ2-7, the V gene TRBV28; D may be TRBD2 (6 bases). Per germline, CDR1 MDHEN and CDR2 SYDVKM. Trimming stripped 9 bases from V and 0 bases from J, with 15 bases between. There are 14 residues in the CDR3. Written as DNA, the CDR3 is TGTGCCAGTCGAGCAGGGACTGCCTCCTACGAGCAGTACTTC. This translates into CASRAGTASYEQYF.

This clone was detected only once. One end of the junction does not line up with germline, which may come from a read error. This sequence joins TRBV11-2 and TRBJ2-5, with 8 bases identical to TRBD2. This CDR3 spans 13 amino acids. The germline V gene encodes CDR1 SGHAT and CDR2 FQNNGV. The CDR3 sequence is CASRDRGGEAQYF. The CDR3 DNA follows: TGTGCCAGCAGGGACCGGGGGGGAGAGGCCCAGTACTTC.

Written as DNA, the CDR3 is TGTGCCAGCAGGGGGCTTCGGGAGACCCAGTACTTC. Protein product: CASRGLRETQYF. The chain uses TRBV27 and TRBJ2-5, with D possibly matching TRBD1 (5 bases). Trimming left V 6 bases short and J 5 bases short, with 10 bases between. CDR1 MNHEY and CDR2 SMNVEV come from the germline V gene (reference sequence). The CDR3 covers 12 residues.

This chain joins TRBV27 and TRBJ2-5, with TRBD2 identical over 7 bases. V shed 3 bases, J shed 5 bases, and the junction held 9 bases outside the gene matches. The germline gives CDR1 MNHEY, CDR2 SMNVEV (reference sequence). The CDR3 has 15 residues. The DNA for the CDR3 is TGTGCCAGCAGTTTGACGAGACTAGCTGTTGAGACCCAGTACTTC. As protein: CASSLTRLAVETQYF.